This TCR beta chain was documented in a study of Graves' ophthalmopathy and Graves' hyperthyroidism. Study outcomes and limitations: Blood repertoires reportedly contained most expanded thyroid clonotypes above 0.001 frequency. The model's ophthalmopathy progression predictions had about 69% sensitivity and less than 85% specificity.

In this sample, this clonotype turned up many times. What it recognizes is unknown. The sequenced template was RNA, covering the TCR beta CDR3 region. Investigators did first-round RT-PCR with HTBI primers, then second-round multiplex PCR. Using its own MiXCR run on the multiplex PCR reads, TCRdb lists one record per CDR3 protein. The sample records over 450,000 distinct CDR3 sequences, approximately 15% being singletons. Sequenced sample: blood. The clonotype comes from a woman in her twenties or thirties with Graves' ophthalmopathy.

DNA for the CDR3: TGTGCCTGGAGTCGGGGAGGATACGAGCAGTACTTC. This gives the protein CAWSRGGYEQYF. V and J are TRBV30 and TRBJ2-7; weak D call: TRBD2 (6 bases). This CDR3 spans 12 amino acids. Trimming shortened V by 2 bases and J by 4 bases, and 9 bases separated the two germline ends. Germline lookup yields CDR1 GTSNPN and CDR2 SVGIG (reference sequence). The entire variable domain, with the rest obtained from reference TRBV30 and TRBJ2-7, is as follows: SQTIHQWPATLVQPVGSPLSLECTVEGTSNPNLYWYRQAAGRGLQLLFYSVGIGQISSEVPQNLSASRPQDRQFILSSKKLLLSDSGFYLCAWSRGGYEQYFGPGTRLTVT.